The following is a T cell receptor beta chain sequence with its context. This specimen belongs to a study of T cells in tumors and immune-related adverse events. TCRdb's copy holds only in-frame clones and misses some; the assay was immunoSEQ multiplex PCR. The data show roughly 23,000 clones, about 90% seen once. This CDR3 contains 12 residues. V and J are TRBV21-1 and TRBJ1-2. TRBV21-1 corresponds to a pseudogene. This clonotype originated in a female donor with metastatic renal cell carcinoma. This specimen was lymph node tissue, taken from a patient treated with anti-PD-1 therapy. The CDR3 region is CASSKKRCGYTF. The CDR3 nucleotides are TGTGCCAGCAGCAAAAAGCGGTGTGGCTACACCTTC.